Following are 7 T cell receptor beta chains from one sample sequenced in a study of spatial heterogeneity in lung cancer. These receptors have no known antigen. General study results and limits: Counts of expanded intratumoral alpha and beta TCRs tracked tumor mutation counts.

Time point meaning: sample taken at primary tumor resection. TCRdb called the 5' RACE reads again in MiXCR, with one record for every CDR3 protein. The data contain 18,000 or so distinct CDR3 sequences, around 5% of them seen just once; the ten biggest clones take up around 10%. The sample was lung tumor tissue, taken at surgery. These receptors were collected from a female donor with early-stage non-small cell lung cancer.

This clonotype was observed many times. This beta chain lies outside the target of a library built for alpha chains; its clone size means little. J is TRBJ2-7 and V is TRBV7-9; D gene uncertain. Germline loops: CDR1 SEHNR, CDR2 FQNEAQ (reference sequence). CDR3 length equals 15 residues. The ends were cut back, 1 base at V and 2 bases at J, with 12 bases in the middle. The CDR3 DNA is TGTGCCAGCAGCTTAGGAATCGGCCAGCCCTACGAGCAGTACTTC. Encoded protein: CASSLGIGQPYEQYF.

Turning to this clonotype: This beta chain is an off-target read within a library intended for alpha chains, so its frequency means little. This chain connects TRBV6-6 to TRBJ2-7; D may be TRBD2 (5 bases). This CDR3 contains 13 residues. V was pared by 3 bases and J by 7 bases, with 13 bases between. Germline values: CDR1 MNHNY, CDR2 SVGAGI (reference sequence). The CDR3 sequence: CASSYGGEREQYF. The CDR3 bases are TGTGCCAGCAGTTATGGTGGGGAGAGGGAGCAGTACTTC.

The sample holds many counts of this clonotype. A library made for alpha chains picked up this beta chain off target, so its size means little. The V gene is TRBV7-2, the J gene TRBJ2-3; no firm D call. The CDR3 totals 17 residues. In germline, CDR1 is SGHTA, CDR2 FQGNSA. The V end was cut by 1 base, the J end by 0 bases, with 14 bases between. This CDR3 reads CASSLVGSVTSTDTQYF. CDR3 nucleotides: TGTGCCAGCAGCTTAGTAGGGTCCGTGACGAGCACAGATACGCAGTATTTT.

This clonotype was seen ten or more times. This beta chain turned up in a library designed for alpha chains; as an off-target read, its abundance says little. The chain uses TRBV5-1 and TRBJ1-2; TRBD1 agrees at 8 bases. The germline V gene has CDR1 SGHRS and CDR2 YFSETQ. The CDR3 length is 14 residues. The V and J ends lost 3 bases and 4 bases, in that order; junction bases with no gene match: 5. In DNA, the CDR3 is TGCGCCAGCAGCTCCGGACAGGGTGGCTATGGCTACACCTTC. Protein: CASSSGQGGYGYTF.

In its sample, this clonotype was seen many times. This beta chain lies outside the target of a library built for alpha chains; its clone size means little. J is TRBJ2-3 and V is TRBV5-1, with D possibly matching TRBD2 (5 bases). The CDR3 spans 15 residues. V was trimmed by 4 bases and J by 0 bases, leaving 12 bases between them. CDR1 and CDR2 from the germline V gene are SGHRS and YFSETQ. This CDR3 reads CASSLRGLSTDTQYF. In DNA form, the CDR3 reads TGCGCCAGCAGCCTCCGAGGACTTAGCACAGATACGCAGTATTTT.

This clonotype came up many times. This beta chain lies outside the target of a library built for alpha chains; its clone size means little. This chain connects TRBV5-1 to TRBJ1-5; maybe TRBD1 (5 bases). The V and J ends lost 2 bases and 4 bases respectively, with 10 bases between them. This CDR3 contains 14 residues. Germline CDR1 and CDR2: SGHRS and YFSETQ. The chain's CDR3 is CASSFGDPNQPQHF. In nucleotides, the CDR3 is TGCGCCAGCAGCTTTGGGGACCCTAATCAGCCCCAGCATTTT.

This clonotype was seen repeatedly, ten times or more. This beta chain is off target for a library built for alpha chains, so its abundance means little. This rearrangement joins TRBV4-1 to TRBJ1-3, with D unclear. CDR1 MGHRA and CDR2 YSYEKL come from the germline V gene. This CDR3 spans 18 amino acids. V lost 0 bases and J lost 4, with 19 bases in between. The CDR3 spells CASSQDRGGGAGGNTIYF. The CDR3, as DNA: TGCGCCAGCAGCCAAGATCGTGGAGGCGGAGCGGGGGGAAACACCATATATTTT.